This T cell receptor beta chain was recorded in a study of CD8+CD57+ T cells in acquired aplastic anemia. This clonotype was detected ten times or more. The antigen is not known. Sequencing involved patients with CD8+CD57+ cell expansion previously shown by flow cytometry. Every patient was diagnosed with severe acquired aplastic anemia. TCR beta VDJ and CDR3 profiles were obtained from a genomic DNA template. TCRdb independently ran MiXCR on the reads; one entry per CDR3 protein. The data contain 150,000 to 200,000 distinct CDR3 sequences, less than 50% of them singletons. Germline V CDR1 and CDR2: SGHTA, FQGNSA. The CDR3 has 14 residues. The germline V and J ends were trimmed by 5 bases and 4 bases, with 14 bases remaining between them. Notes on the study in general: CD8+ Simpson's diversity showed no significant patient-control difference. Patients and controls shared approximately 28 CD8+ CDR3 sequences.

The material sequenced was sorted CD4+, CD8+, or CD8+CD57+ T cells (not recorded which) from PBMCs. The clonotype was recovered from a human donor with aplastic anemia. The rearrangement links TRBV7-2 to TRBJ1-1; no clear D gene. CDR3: CASSGARGSTEAFF. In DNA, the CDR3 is TGTGCCAGCAGCGGAGCCCGGGGATCCACTGAAGCTTTCTTT. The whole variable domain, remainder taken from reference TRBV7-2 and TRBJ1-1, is GAGVSQSPSNKVTEKGKDVELRCDPISGHTALYWYRQSLGQGLEFLIYFQGNSAPDKSGLPSDRFSAERTGGSVSTLTIQRTQQEDSAVYLCASSGARGSTEAFFGQGTRLTVV.